This paragraph reports one T cell receptor beta chain. The antigen is unknown. The sample is drawn from a study of beta chain features in type 1 diabetes. Study summary: Age, gender and cell yields were similar between patients and healthy donors. General study points: Cells carrying high TCR expression could end up over-represented when cDNA is sequenced.

Of the isolated RNA, all was reverse transcribed, and so the sequenced material was expressed TCRB transcripts. Read counts averaged roughly 3.7 million for samples of naive, central memory and regulatory T cells. Using immunoSEQ multiplex PCR, the repertoire was profiled, and TCRdb retains in-frame clones only, with some absent. The repertoire holds 860,000 or so clones, 15% to 20% seen once, with 0.023% in the top ten. CD4+ naive, central memory, regulatory and stem cell-like memory cells were sorted via CD45RO/CCR7/CD25/CD127/CD95/CD27. The source is a woman younger than 30 in good health. Source material: naive CD4+ T cells from blood.

For the CDR3, the DNA is TGTGCCAGCAGCTTCTTTCAGGGCAACAATGAGCAGTTCTTC. It encodes CASSFFQGNNEQFF. The genes are TRBV7-9 and TRBJ2-1; D possibly corresponds to TRBD1 (5 bases). The germline V gene has CDR1 SEHNR and CDR2 FQNEAQ (reference sequence). CDR3 length: 14 residues. Deletions cut 3 bases from V and 5 bases from J, with 11 bases between. The full variable domain, its missing parts supplied by reference TRBV7-9 and TRBJ2-1, is DTGVSQNPRHKITKRGQNVTFRCDPISEHNRLYWYRQTLGQGPEFLTYFQNEAQLEKSRLLSDRFSAERPKGSFSTLEIQRTEQGDSAMYLCASSFFQGNNEQFFGPGTRLTVL.